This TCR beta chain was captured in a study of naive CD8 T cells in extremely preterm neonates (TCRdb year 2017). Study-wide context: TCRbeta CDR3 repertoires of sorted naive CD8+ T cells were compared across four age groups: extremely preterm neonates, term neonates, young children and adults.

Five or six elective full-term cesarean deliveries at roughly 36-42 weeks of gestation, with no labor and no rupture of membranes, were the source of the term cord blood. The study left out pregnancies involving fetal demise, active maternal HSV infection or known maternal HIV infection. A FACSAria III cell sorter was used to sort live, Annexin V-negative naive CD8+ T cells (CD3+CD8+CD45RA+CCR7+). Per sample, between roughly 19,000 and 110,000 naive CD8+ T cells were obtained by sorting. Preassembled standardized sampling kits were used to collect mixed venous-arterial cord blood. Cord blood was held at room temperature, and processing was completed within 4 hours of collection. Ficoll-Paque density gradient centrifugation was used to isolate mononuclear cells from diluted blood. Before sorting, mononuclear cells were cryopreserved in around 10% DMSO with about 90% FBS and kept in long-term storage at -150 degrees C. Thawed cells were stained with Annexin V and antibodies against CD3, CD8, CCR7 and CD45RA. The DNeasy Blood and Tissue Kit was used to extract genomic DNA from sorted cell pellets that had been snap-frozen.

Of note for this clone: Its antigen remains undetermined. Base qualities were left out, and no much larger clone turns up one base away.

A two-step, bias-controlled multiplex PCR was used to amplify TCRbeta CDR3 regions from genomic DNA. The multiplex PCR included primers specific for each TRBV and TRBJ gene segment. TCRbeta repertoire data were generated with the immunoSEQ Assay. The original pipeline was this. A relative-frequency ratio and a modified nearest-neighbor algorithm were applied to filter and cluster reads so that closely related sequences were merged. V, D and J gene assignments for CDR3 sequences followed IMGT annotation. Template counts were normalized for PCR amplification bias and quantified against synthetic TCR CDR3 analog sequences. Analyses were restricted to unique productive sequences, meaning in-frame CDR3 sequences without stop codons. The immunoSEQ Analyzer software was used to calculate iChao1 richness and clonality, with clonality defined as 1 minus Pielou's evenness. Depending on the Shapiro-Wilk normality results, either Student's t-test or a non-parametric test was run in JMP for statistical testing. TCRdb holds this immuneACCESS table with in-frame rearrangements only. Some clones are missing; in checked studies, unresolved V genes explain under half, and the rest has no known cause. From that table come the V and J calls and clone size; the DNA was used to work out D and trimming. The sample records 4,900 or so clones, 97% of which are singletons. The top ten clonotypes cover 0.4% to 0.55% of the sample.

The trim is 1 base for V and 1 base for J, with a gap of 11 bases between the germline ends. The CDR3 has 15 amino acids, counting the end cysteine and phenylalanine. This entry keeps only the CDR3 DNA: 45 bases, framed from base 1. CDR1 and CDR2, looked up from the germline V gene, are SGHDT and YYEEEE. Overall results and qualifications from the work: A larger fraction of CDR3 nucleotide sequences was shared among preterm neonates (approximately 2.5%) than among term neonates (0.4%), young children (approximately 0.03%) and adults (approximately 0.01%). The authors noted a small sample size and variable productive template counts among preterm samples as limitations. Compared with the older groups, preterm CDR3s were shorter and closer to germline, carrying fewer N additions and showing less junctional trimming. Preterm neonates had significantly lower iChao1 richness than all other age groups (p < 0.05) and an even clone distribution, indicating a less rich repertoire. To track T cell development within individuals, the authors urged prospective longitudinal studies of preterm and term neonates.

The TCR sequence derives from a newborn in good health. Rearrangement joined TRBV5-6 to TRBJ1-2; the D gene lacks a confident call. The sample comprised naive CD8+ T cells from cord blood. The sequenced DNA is TGTGCCAGCAGCTTGCAGGTCCTCCTTAACTATGGCTACACCTTC. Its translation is CASSLQVLLNYGYTF.